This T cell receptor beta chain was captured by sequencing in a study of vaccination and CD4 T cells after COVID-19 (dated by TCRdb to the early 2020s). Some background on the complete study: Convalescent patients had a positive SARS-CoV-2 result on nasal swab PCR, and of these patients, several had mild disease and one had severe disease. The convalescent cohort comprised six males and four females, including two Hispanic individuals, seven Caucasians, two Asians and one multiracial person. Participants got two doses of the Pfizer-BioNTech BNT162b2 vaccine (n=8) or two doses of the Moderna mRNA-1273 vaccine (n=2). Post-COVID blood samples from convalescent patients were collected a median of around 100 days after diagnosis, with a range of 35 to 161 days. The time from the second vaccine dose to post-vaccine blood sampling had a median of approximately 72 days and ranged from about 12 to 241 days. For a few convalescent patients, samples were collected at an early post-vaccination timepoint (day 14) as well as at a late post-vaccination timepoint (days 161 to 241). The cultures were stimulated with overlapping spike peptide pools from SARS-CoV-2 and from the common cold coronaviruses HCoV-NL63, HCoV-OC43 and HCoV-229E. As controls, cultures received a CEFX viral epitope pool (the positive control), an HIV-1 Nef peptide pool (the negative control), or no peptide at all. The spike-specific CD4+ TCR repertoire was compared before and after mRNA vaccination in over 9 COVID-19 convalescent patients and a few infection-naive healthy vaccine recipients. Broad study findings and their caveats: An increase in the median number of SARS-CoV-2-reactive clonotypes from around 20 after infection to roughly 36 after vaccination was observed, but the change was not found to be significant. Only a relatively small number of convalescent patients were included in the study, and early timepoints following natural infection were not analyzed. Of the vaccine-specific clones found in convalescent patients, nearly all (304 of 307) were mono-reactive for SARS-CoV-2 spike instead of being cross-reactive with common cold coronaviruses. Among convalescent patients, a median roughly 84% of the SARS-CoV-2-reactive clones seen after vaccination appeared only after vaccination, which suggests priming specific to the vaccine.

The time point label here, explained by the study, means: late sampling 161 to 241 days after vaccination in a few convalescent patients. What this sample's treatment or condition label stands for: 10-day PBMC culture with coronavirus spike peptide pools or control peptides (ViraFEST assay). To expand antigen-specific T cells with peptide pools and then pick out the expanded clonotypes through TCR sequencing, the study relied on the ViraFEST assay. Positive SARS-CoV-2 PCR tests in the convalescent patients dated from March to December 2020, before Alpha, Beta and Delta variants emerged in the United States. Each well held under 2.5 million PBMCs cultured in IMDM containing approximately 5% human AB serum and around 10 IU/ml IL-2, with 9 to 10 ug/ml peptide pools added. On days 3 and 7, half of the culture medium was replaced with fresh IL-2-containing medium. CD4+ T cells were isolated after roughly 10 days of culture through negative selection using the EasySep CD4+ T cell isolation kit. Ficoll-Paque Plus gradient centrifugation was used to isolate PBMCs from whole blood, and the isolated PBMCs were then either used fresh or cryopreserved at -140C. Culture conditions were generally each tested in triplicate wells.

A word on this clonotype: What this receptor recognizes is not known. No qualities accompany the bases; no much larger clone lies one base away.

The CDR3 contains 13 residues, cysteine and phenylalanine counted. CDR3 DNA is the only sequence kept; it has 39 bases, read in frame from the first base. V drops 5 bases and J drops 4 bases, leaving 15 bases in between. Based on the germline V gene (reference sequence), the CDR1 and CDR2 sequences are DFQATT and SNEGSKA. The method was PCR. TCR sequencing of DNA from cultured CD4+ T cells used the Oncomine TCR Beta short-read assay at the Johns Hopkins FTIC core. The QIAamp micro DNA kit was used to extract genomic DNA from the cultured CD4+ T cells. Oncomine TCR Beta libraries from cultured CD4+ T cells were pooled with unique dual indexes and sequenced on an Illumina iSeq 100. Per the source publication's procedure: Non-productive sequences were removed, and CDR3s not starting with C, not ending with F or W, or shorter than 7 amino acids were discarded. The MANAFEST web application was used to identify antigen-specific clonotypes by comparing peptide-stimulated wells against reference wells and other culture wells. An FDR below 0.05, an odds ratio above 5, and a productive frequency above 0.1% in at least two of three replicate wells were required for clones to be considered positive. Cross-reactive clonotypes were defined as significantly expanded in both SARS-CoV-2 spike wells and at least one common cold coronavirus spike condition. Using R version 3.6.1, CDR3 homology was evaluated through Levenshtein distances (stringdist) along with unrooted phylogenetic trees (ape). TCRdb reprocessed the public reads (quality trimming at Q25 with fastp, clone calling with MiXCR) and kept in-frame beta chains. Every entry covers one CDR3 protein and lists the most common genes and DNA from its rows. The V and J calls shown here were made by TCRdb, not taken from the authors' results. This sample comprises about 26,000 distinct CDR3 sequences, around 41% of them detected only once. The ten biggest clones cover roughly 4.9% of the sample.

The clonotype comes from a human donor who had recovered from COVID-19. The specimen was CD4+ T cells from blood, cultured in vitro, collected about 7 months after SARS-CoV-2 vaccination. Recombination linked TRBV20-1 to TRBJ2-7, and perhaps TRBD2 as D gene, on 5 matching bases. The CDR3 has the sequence CSADYFSDYEQYF. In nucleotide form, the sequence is TGCAGTGCTGATTATTTTAGCGATTACGAGCAGTACTTC.